These T cell receptor beta chains were read from a single sample in a study of cytomegalovirus exposure and HLA in healthy donors. Some clones are missing from TCRdb's copy, which holds only in-frame ones; the method was immunoSEQ multiplex PCR. This table has under 35,000 clones, 62% appearing once. The sample consisted of PBMCs. Receptors were obtained from a male donor in good health and CMV-seropositive. CDR3s include the opening cysteine and the closing phenylalanine or tryptophan. The order of the fields is D gene, V gene, clone size, J gene, CDR3 DNA, CDR3 protein. The D gene is left open where the match is weak. Clone sizes are given selectively: once, few, many, or a class where the clone is expanded.

d_call: TRBD1
v_call: TRBV27
clone_size: -
j_call: TRBJ1-1
cdr3_nt: TGTGCCAGCAGTCCGACAGGGGGGGTCACTGAAGCTTTCTTT
cdr3_aa: CASSPTGGVTEAFF

d_call: -
v_call: TRBV7-2
clone_size: -
j_call: TRBJ1-1
cdr3_nt: TGTGCCAGCAGCCTAAGTGGAGGGGTAGCTGAAGCTTTCTTT
cdr3_aa: CASSLSGGVAEAFF

d_call: -
v_call: TRBV13
clone_size: many
j_call: TRBJ2-1
cdr3_nt: TGTGCCAGCAGCTTTCAGCGGACTCTGTACAATGAGCAGTTCTTC
cdr3_aa: CASSFQRTLYNEQFF

d_call: TRBD1
v_call: TRBV5-4
clone_size: few
j_call: TRBJ2-7
cdr3_nt: TGTGCCAGCAGCCCCCGGACAGGGTATAACGAGCAGTACTTC
cdr3_aa: CASSPRTGYNEQYF

d_call: TRBD1
v_call: TRBV5-1
clone_size: -
j_call: TRBJ2-7
cdr3_nt: TGCGCCAGCAGTTCCCCGGGACAGGGGTACGAGCAGTACTTC
cdr3_aa: CASSSPGQGYEQYF

d_call: -
v_call: TRBV7-5
clone_size: -
j_call: TRBJ1-4
cdr3_nt: TGTGTCAGAAGCTTAGGTCGCCAGGGTTGGAATGAAAAACTGTTTTTT
cdr3_aa: CVRSLGRQGWNEKLFF

d_call: TRBD1
v_call: TRBV27
clone_size: -
j_call: TRBJ2-7
cdr3_nt: TGTGCCAGCAGTTACAGGGGCCCCTACGAGCAGTACTTC
cdr3_aa: CASSYRGPYEQYF

d_call: -
v_call: TRBV4-1
clone_size: -
j_call: TRBJ2-7
cdr3_nt: TGCGCCAGCAGCCAAGATTGGCCTTCCTACGAGCAGTACTTC
cdr3_aa: CASSQDWPSYEQYF

d_call: -
v_call: TRBV19
clone_size: few
j_call: TRBJ2-3
cdr3_nt: TGTGCCAGTAGTATAGGGCTGGCAGATACGCAGTATTTT
cdr3_aa: CASSIGLADTQYF

d_call: TRBD2
v_call: TRBV4-1
clone_size: -
j_call: TRBJ2-7
cdr3_nt: TGCGCCAGCAGCCCGACCCTAGCGGTCTCCTACGAGCAGTACTTC
cdr3_aa: CASSPTLAVSYEQYF

d_call: -
v_call: TRBV7-3
clone_size: -
j_call: TRBJ2-4
cdr3_nt: TGTGCCAGCAGCATCCCCTACCCGACTAGGAGGGACATTCAGTACTTC
cdr3_aa: CASSIPYPTRRDIQYF

d_call: -
v_call: TRBV6-1
clone_size: -
j_call: TRBJ1-4
cdr3_nt: TGTGCCAGCAGTGCTACCCTCAATGAAAAACTGTTTTTT
cdr3_aa: CASSATLNEKLFF

d_call: TRBD1
v_call: TRBV28
clone_size: -
j_call: TRBJ1-1
cdr3_nt: TGTGCCAGCAGTCAAATGCGACAGGGAGGCACTGAAGCTTTCTTT
cdr3_aa: CASSQMRQGGTEAFF

d_call: TRBD1
v_call: TRBV6-5
clone_size: -
j_call: TRBJ1-1
cdr3_nt: TGTGCCAGCAGCCGGACCGGGACAGCGAACACTGAAGCTTTCTTT
cdr3_aa: CASSRTGTANTEAFF

d_call: -
v_call: TRBV28
clone_size: -
j_call: TRBJ2-7
cdr3_nt: TGTGCCAGCAGTTTAGGATTCCGGGGCGAGCAGTACTTC
cdr3_aa: CASSLGFRGEQYF

d_call: TRBD1
v_call: TRBV25-1
clone_size: -
j_call: TRBJ2-5
cdr3_nt: TGTGCCAGCAGCTCTGACAGGGGAGGTCGACAAGAGACCCAGTACTTC
cdr3_aa: CASSSDRGGRQETQYF

d_call: TRBD1
v_call: TRBV6-6
clone_size: -
j_call: TRBJ1-2
cdr3_nt: TGTGCCAGCAGTGCGGGGACAGGGGGTAACTATGGCTACACCTTC
cdr3_aa: CASSAGTGGNYGYTF

d_call: -
v_call: TRBV5-4
clone_size: few
j_call: TRBJ1-1
cdr3_nt: TGTGCCAGCAGCCTGGGGCTGAACACTGAAGCTTTCTTT
cdr3_aa: CASSLGLNTEAFF

d_call: -
v_call: TRBV5-4
clone_size: -
j_call: TRBJ1-5
cdr3_nt: TGTGCCAGCAGCTTTGAGGGAAATCAGCCCCAGCATTTT
cdr3_aa: CASSFEGNQPQHF

d_call: -
v_call: TRBV6-5
clone_size: -
j_call: TRBJ2-2
cdr3_nt: TGTGCCAGCAGATCTGACAGGCTTAAGACCGGGGAGCTGTTTTTT
cdr3_aa: CASRSDRLKTGELFF

d_call: TRBD2
v_call: TRBV6-5
clone_size: -
j_call: TRBJ2-7
cdr3_nt: TGTGCCAGCAGCCCATTAGCGGGGACAAGTGAGCAGTACTTC
cdr3_aa: CASSPLAGTSEQYF

d_call: -
v_call: TRBV5-8
clone_size: few
j_call: TRBJ2-6
cdr3_nt: TGTGCCAGCAGCCTCGGGACATACTCTGGGGCCAACGTCCTGACTTTC
cdr3_aa: CASSLGTYSGANVLTF

d_call: -
v_call: TRBV6-5
clone_size: few
j_call: TRBJ1-4
cdr3_nt: TGTGCCAGCAGTTACCTTAATGAAAAACTGTTTTTT
cdr3_aa: CASSYLNEKLFF

d_call: -
v_call: TRBV2
clone_size: -
j_call: TRBJ1-6
cdr3_nt: TGTGCCAGCAGACAGGGCCTAGTATCACCCCTCCACTTT
cdr3_aa: CASRQGLVSPLHF

d_call: -
v_call: TRBV14
clone_size: many
j_call: TRBJ1-6
cdr3_nt: TGTGCCAGCAGCCAAGATATAGGGGTGAATTCACCCCTCCACTTT
cdr3_aa: CASSQDIGVNSPLHF

d_call: -
v_call: TRBV6-1
clone_size: once
j_call: TRBJ1-1
cdr3_nt: TGTGCCAGCAGTGGAGGACTGATGAACACTGAAGCTTTCTTT
cdr3_aa: CASSGGLMNTEAFF

d_call: TRBD1
v_call: TRBV7-8
clone_size: -
j_call: TRBJ1-2
cdr3_nt: TGTGCCAGCAGCTTAATGCCGGGACAGCCCCTTAACTATGGCTACACCTTC
cdr3_aa: CASSLMPGQPLNYGYTF

d_call: TRBD1
v_call: TRBV7-7
clone_size: -
j_call: TRBJ2-5
cdr3_nt: TGTGCTAGCAGTAGGGGACAGGGCAGTGAGACCCAGTACTTC
cdr3_aa: CASSRGQGSETQYF

d_call: TRBD2
v_call: TRBV5-1
clone_size: -
j_call: TRBJ2-5
cdr3_nt: TGCGCCAGCAGCTTAAGTACTAGCGGGATTGAGACCCAGTACTTC
cdr3_aa: CASSLSTSGIETQYF

d_call: -
v_call: TRBV6-5
clone_size: -
j_call: TRBJ1-2
cdr3_nt: TGTGCCAGCAGTTCCGGACGGGGGATCTATGGCTACACCTTC
cdr3_aa: CASSSGRGIYGYTF

d_call: TRBD2
v_call: TRBV30
clone_size: once
j_call: TRBJ2-7
cdr3_nt: TGTGCCTGGAGCCCTCGGGGGGACTTTCACTACGAGCAGTACTTC
cdr3_aa: CAWSPRGDFHYEQYF

d_call: -
v_call: TRBV27
clone_size: -
j_call: TRBJ1-1
cdr3_nt: TGTGCCAGCAGAACCGGGAGAGAAGCTTTCTTT
cdr3_aa: CASRTGREAFF

d_call: TRBD2
v_call: TRBV18
clone_size: -
j_call: TRBJ2-7
cdr3_nt: TGTGCCAGCTCATTACGGGAGGACTACGAGCAGTACTTC
cdr3_aa: CASSLREDYEQYF

d_call: TRBD1
v_call: TRBV30
clone_size: few
j_call: TRBJ2-2
cdr3_nt: TGTGCCTGGAGGCCGACAGGGTACACCGGGGAGCTGTTTTTT
cdr3_aa: CAWRPTGYTGELFF

d_call: TRBD1
v_call: TRBV30
clone_size: few
j_call: TRBJ1-5
cdr3_nt: TGTGCCTGGAGTGAACAGGGGGCGCGGGGCAGCAATCAGCCCCAGCATTTT
cdr3_aa: CAWSEQGARGSNQPQHF

d_call: -
v_call: TRBV28
clone_size: -
j_call: TRBJ2-7
cdr3_nt: TGTGCCAGCAGTTTATTCGGGACACCCGCCTACGAGCAGTACTTC
cdr3_aa: CASSLFGTPAYEQYF

d_call: TRBD2
v_call: TRBV2
clone_size: -
j_call: TRBJ2-7
cdr3_nt: TGTGCCAGCAGTCACTGGGGCTCTAGCGGGGGGTCTTACGAGCAGTACTTC
cdr3_aa: CASSHWGSSGGSYEQYF

d_call: -
v_call: TRBV2
clone_size: -
j_call: TRBJ1-1
cdr3_nt: TGTGCCAGCAGTGATCGGCAGGGCCTCACTGAAGCTTTCTTT
cdr3_aa: CASSDRQGLTEAFF

d_call: -
v_call: TRBV5-5
clone_size: -
j_call: TRBJ1-2
cdr3_nt: TGTGCCAGCACCCCGTCCCCGGCTAGCAAGAGTTGGGGCTACACCTTC
cdr3_aa: CASTPSPASKSWGYTF

d_call: TRBD1
v_call: TRBV5-6
clone_size: -
j_call: TRBJ1-3
cdr3_nt: TGTGCCAGCAGCGGGCAGGAGGGGGCCAGAAGCTCTGGAAACACCATATATTTT
cdr3_aa: CASSGQEGARSSGNTIYF

d_call: TRBD1
v_call: TRBV2
clone_size: -
j_call: TRBJ1-3
cdr3_nt: TGTGCCAGCAGTATCTCTACAGGGGGCGGTGGAAACACCATATATTTT
cdr3_aa: CASSISTGGGGNTIYF

d_call: -
v_call: TRBV5-1
clone_size: few
j_call: TRBJ2-1
cdr3_nt: TGCGCCAGCAGCTTGGGTGCGGGGGCCAACTACAATGAGCAGTTCTTC
cdr3_aa: CASSLGAGANYNEQFF

d_call: -
v_call: TRBV6-1
clone_size: -
j_call: TRBJ1-3
cdr3_nt: TGTGCCAGCAGTGAAGCTCGGGGAGTTTCTGGAAACACCATATATTTT
cdr3_aa: CASSEARGVSGNTIYF

d_call: -
v_call: TRBV28
clone_size: -
j_call: TRBJ1-1
cdr3_nt: TGTGCCAGCAACCCGGGGGGAGGGGGGAACACTGAAGCTTTCTTT
cdr3_aa: CASNPGGGGNTEAFF

d_call: TRBD1
v_call: TRBV30
clone_size: -
j_call: TRBJ1-2
cdr3_nt: TGTGCCTGGAGGAGAGGGGGCGGCTATGGCTACACCTTC
cdr3_aa: CAWRRGGGYGYTF

d_call: TRBD2
v_call: TRBV27
clone_size: -
j_call: TRBJ2-1
cdr3_nt: TGTGCCAGCAGTGGGTGGACTAGCGGCAATGAGCAGTTCTTC
cdr3_aa: CASSGWTSGNEQFF

d_call: -
v_call: TRBV4-2
clone_size: -
j_call: TRBJ2-3
cdr3_nt: TGTGCCAGCAGCCAAGAACAGTCAAGCACAGATACGCAGTATTTT
cdr3_aa: CASSQEQSSTDTQYF

d_call: TRBD1
v_call: TRBV30
clone_size: -
j_call: TRBJ2-1
cdr3_nt: TGTGCCTGGAGTGGGACAGGGGGGAATGAGCAGTTCTTC
cdr3_aa: CAWSGTGGNEQFF

d_call: TRBD2
v_call: TRBV13
clone_size: -
j_call: TRBJ2-1
cdr3_nt: TGTGCCAGCAGCTTTCCGTCCCAGCGGGGCATGGATGAGCAGTTCTTC
cdr3_aa: CASSFPSQRGMDEQFF

d_call: TRBD1
v_call: TRBV2
clone_size: few
j_call: TRBJ1-1
cdr3_nt: TGTGCCAGCAGTCCCAGGACAGGGGATAACACTGAAGCTTTCTTT
cdr3_aa: CASSPRTGDNTEAFF

d_call: TRBD1
v_call: TRBV6-1
clone_size: medium-sized
j_call: TRBJ2-2
cdr3_nt: TGTGCCAGCAGTGAAAACAGGGGGCAGGGCACCGGGGAGCTGTTTTTT
cdr3_aa: CASSENRGQGTGELFF

d_call: -
v_call: TRBV7-9
clone_size: -
j_call: TRBJ2-7
cdr3_nt: TGTGCCAGCAGCAGCCAGGGTTACTCCTACGAGCAGTACTTC
cdr3_aa: CASSSQGYSYEQYF

d_call: TRBD1
v_call: TRBV5-6
clone_size: few
j_call: TRBJ2-6
cdr3_nt: TGTGCCAGCGGGGACAGGGGATACTCTGGGGCCAACGTCCTGACTTTC
cdr3_aa: CASGDRGYSGANVLTF

d_call: TRBD1
v_call: TRBV5-4
clone_size: -
j_call: TRBJ1-1
cdr3_nt: TGTGCCAGCAGCTCTGGCCGGGACAGATACACTGAAGCTTTCTTT
cdr3_aa: CASSSGRDRYTEAFF

d_call: TRBD1
v_call: TRBV7-9
clone_size: medium-sized
j_call: TRBJ1-3
cdr3_nt: TGTGCCAGCAGCTTCAGGACAGGGGCGGCTGGAAACACCATATATTTT
cdr3_aa: CASSFRTGAAGNTIYF

d_call: -
v_call: TRBV5-1
clone_size: -
j_call: TRBJ1-6
cdr3_nt: TGCGCCAGCAGCTTGGAGGACGAGACAGAGATCCACTTT
cdr3_aa: CASSLEDETEIHF

d_call: -
v_call: TRBV19
clone_size: -
j_call: TRBJ1-1
cdr3_nt: TGTGCCAGTAGTCCGGACAGTTACACTGAAGCTTTCTTT
cdr3_aa: CASSPDSYTEAFF